The entry below gives a single T cell receptor (beta chain) sequence along with its context. Antigen specificity is unknown. The CDR3 has 14 amino acids. V shed 2 bases, J shed 8 bases, and the junction held 8 bases outside the gene matches. The germline V gene has CDR1 MNHNY and CDR2 SVGAGI (reference sequence). The entry originates in a study of blood T cells in healthy people across ages. The study's findings and limits: Long-lived and aged donors differed, with more naive CD4+ cells and higher diversity in the long-lived.

Every donor provided around 9.5 milliliters of peripheral blood. Next came a second PCR, run for roughly 6 to 11 cycles, which used a sample-barcoded 5' primer along with a J-beta primer mix. No fewer than 2.5 million CDR3-containing paired-end reads came from each sample. MiXCR was run by TCRdb on the 5' RACE reads, yielding one entry per CDR3 protein. The sample carries roughly 1,800,000 distinct CDR3 sequences, around half recorded once. The genes are TRBV6-6 and TRBJ1-2; 7 bases map to TRBD1. The TCR sequence derives from a woman in her 40s in good health. Sequencing was performed on blood. In nucleotides, the CDR3 is TGTGCCAGCAGTTACCCCACAGGGGATGGAGGCTACACCTTC. The encoded protein is CASSYPTGDGGYTF.